This entry lists 28 T cell receptor beta chains sequenced from one sample in a study of beta chain features in type 1 diabetes. TCRB transcripts that were expressed got sequenced, as all of the isolated RNA had been reverse transcribed. The assay was immunoSEQ multiplex PCR, and TCRdb's table has in-frame clones only and misses some. The table has around 19,000 clones, approximately 50% seen once. The specimen was stem cell memory CD4+ T cells from blood. These receptors all come from a young man in good health.

This clone was detected a few times. The CDR3 here is CARRQGLGTQYF. The DNA for the CDR3 is TGTGCCAGGCGACAGGGCTTGGGGACCCAGTACTTC. The chain carries TRBV21-1 and TRBJ2-5; the table's D call, TRBD1, has no DNA check behind it. TRBV21-1 is a documented pseudogene. This CDR3 contains 12 residues.

The chain has TRBV28 and TRBJ2-7; 9 bases fit TRBD2. Germline CDR1 and CDR2: MDHEN and SYDVKM. The CDR3 is 15 residues long. Unmatched junction bases numbered 5, after V lost 5 bases and J lost 0 bases. The CDR3 loop reads CASSASGTLSYEQYF. DNA of the CDR3: TGTGCCAGCAGTGCTAGCGGGACCCTCTCCTACGAGCAGTACTTC.

CDR3 sequence: CASSSTGGSQETQYF. The CDR3 DNA reads as TGCGCCAGCAGCTCTACAGGGGGCTCTCAAGAGACCCAGTACTTC. The J gene is TRBJ2-5, the V gene TRBV5-1; 9 bases fit TRBD1. CDR3 length equals 15 residues. In germline, CDR1 is SGHRS, CDR2 YFSETQ. The V segment lost 3 bases and the J segment 2 bases; nucleotides outside the gene matches: 5. Using reference TRBV5-1 and TRBJ2-5 for the parts outside the CDR3, the full variable domain is KAGVTQTPRYLIKTRGQQVTLSCSPISGHRSVSWYQQTPGQGLQFLFEYFSETQRNKGNFPGRFSGRQFSNSRSEMNVSTLELGDSALYLCASSSTGGSQETQYFGPGTRLLVL.

The chain combines TRBV29-1 with TRBJ1-2; TRBD1 matches 8 bases. Germline CDR1 reads SQVTM; CDR2 reads ANQGSEA. Trimming at V came to 5 bases and at J to 2 bases, leaving 4 bases not matched to a gene. This CDR3 is 13 amino acids long. CDR3 coding DNA: TGCAGCGTTCTGACAGGGGCGAACTATGGCTACACCTTC. Encoded protein: CSVLTGANYGYTF. The full variable domain, completed using reference TRBV29-1 and TRBJ1-2, is SAVISQKPSRDICQRGTSLTIQCQVDSQVTMMFWYRQQPGQSLTLIATANQGSEATYESGFVIDKFPISRPNLTFSTLTVSNMSPEDSSIYLCSVLTGANYGYTFGSGTRLTVV.

The chain combines TRBV19 with TRBJ2-7, with 10 bases that match TRBD2. The CDR3 contains 14 residues. The ends lost 6 bases at V and 4 bases at J; junction bases unmatched: 6. CDR1 LNHDA and CDR2 SQIVND come from the germline V gene (reference sequence). DNA of the CDR3: TGTGCCAGTAGCTCACTAGCGGGGACTTACGAGCAGTACTTC. It translates to CASSSLAGTYEQYF.

The chain carries TRBV7-2 and TRBJ1-4; 9 bases agree with TRBD1. The CDR3 is 15 residues long. Germline V gives CDR1 SGHTA, CDR2 FQGNSA. The V gene end was trimmed by 5 bases and the J gene end by 5 bases; junction bases not matched to a gene: 6. The CDR3 sequence is CASSLWTGDNEKLFF. The CDR3, as DNA: TGTGCCAGCAGCCTCTGGACAGGGGACAATGAAAAACTGTTTTTT.

This clone was seen more than once but under ten times. This rearrangement joins TRBV6-5 to TRBJ1-5, with D tentatively TRBD1 (5 bases). CDR3 length: 13 residues. Trimming left V 11 bases short and J 2 bases short, with 13 bases between. CDR1 is MNHEY, CDR2 SVGAGI, per germline. In nucleotides, the CDR3 is TGTGCCGCTGGGGCGACAGGCAATCAGCCCCAGCATTTT. It is translated as CAAGATGNQPQHF.

The chain couples TRBV11-3 to TRBJ2-3; 16 nucleotides line up with TRBD2. V lost 5 bases and J lost 6; bases outside the gene matches: 5. The CDR3 has 16 residues. CDR1 is SGHNT, CDR2 YENEEA, per germline. CDR3 coding DNA: TGTGCCAGCAGCCCGGGACTAGCGGGAGGGCCTGATACGCAGTATTTT. This gives the protein CASSPGLAGGPDTQYF.

The table lists this clone with a few counts. The V call is TRBV15, the J call TRBJ2-3, with D uncertain. The V gene's germline CDR1 is LNHNV and CDR2 YYDKDF (reference sequence). Trimming stripped 4 bases from V and 2 bases from J, with 13 bases between. This CDR3 has 15 amino acids. For the CDR3, the DNA is TGTGCCACCAGCACCCGTAGATCTGACACAGATACGCAGTATTTT. It translates to CATSTRRSDTDTQYF.

As DNA, the CDR3 is TGTGCCAGCAGTTTCATGGGAGGAAATGAGCAGTTCTTC. Residues: CASSFMGGNEQFF. The chain uses TRBV11-2 and TRBJ2-1; possible D gene TRBD2, 6 bases. V was cut by 6 bases and J by 7 bases, with 13 bases left in between. CDR3 size: 13 residues. CDR1 and CDR2 from the germline V gene are SGHAT and FQNNGV.

This clone was seen a handful of times. The genes are TRBV28 and TRBJ2-7; 9 bases match TRBD1. The CDR3 contains 14 residues. The germline V gene has CDR1 MDHEN and CDR2 SYDVKM. V dropped 6 bases and J dropped 8; count of bases not matched to a gene: 11. The CDR3 spells CASREQGARSQQYF. CDR3 sequence (DNA): TGTGCCAGCAGGGAACAGGGGGCCAGGTCCCAGCAGTACTTC. The full variable domain, in which reference TRBV28 and TRBJ2-7 provide the parts outside the CDR3, is DVKVTQSSRYLVKRTGEKVFLECVQDMDHENMFWYRQDPGLGLRLIYFSYDVKMKEKGDIPEGYSVSREKKERFSLILESASTNQTSMYLCASREQGARSQQYFGPGTRLTVT.

The genes are TRBV19 and TRBJ2-7, with TRBD1 matching over 11 bases. The ends lost 5 bases at V and 6 bases at J; junction bases unmatched: 3. The CDR3 spans 13 residues. The V gene's germline CDR1 is LNHDA and CDR2 SQIVND (reference sequence). For the CDR3, the DNA is TGTGCCAGTAGTTCGGGACAGGGGGTCGAGCAGTACTTC. Translated: CASSSGQGVEQYF.

This sequence joins TRBV28 and TRBJ2-7; 11 nucleotides align to TRBD2. From germline, CDR1 is MDHEN and CDR2 SYDVKM. Trimming cost V 10 bases and J 3 bases; bases outside gene matches: 8. CDR3 length: 14 residues. The CDR3 protein is CATRTSGLFYEQYF. CDR3 sequence (DNA): TGTGCCACCCGGACTAGCGGGCTCTTCTACGAGCAGTACTTC. The complete variable domain, with remaining parts taken from reference TRBV28 and TRBJ2-7, reads DVKVTQSSRYLVKRTGEKVFLECVQDMDHENMFWYRQDPGLGLRLIYFSYDVKMKEKGDIPEGYSVSREKKERFSLILESASTNQTSMYLCATRTSGLFYEQYFGPGTRLTVT.

V usage is TRBV4-3 and J usage is TRBJ1-6, with D possibly being TRBD1 (5 bases). CDR3 length: 16 amino acids. The germline CDR1 and CDR2 sequences are LGHNA and YSLEER. V was pared by 4 bases and J by 7 bases, with 17 bases between. This chain's CDR3 is CASSRFDTGSNSPLHF. The CDR3 DNA sequence: TGCGCCAGCAGCCGATTCGACACAGGCTCGAATTCACCCCTCCACTTT.

The CDR3 region is CASSRDRAPNQPQHF. CDR3 DNA sequence: TGTGCCAGCAGCCGGGACAGGGCCCCCAATCAGCCCCAGCATTTT. The chain has TRBV7-2 and TRBJ1-5, with 9 bases lining up with TRBD1. The V segment lost 5 bases and the J segment 3 bases; nucleotides outside the gene matches: 5. The CDR3 spans 15 residues. Per the germline V gene, CDR1 is SGHTA and CDR2 is FQGNSA.

This clone was detected only a few times. The chain is built from TRBV6-5 and TRBJ2-7, with 9 bases fitting TRBD2. CDR3 length: 15 amino acids. The germline gives CDR1 MNHEY, CDR2 SVGAGI. V lost 6 bases and J lost 0; bases outside the gene matches: 6. CDR3 sequence reads: CASSQAGGSSYEQYF. Here the CDR3 DNA reads TGTGCCAGCAGCCAAGCGGGAGGAAGCTCCTACGAGCAGTACTTC.

This clone was seen more than once but under ten times. The chain has TRBV28 and TRBJ2-1, with D perhaps TRBD2 (6 bases). The CDR3 is made up of 16 amino acids. Germline CDR1 reads MDHEN; CDR2 reads SYDVKM. Trimming pared 4 bases from V and 0 bases from J, leaving 13 bases between. Here the CDR3 DNA reads TGTGCCAGCAGTTCCCTCGGGAGTCGCTCCTACAATGAGCAGTTCTTC. Protein product: CASSSLGSRSYNEQFF.

V gene TRBV7-2 combines with J gene TRBJ2-2; TRBD1 is a possible D gene (7 bases). The CDR3 length is 15 residues. Trimming took 2 bases from V and 5 from J, leaving 12 bases between them. Germline CDR1 SGHTA, CDR2 FQGNSA. The CDR3 loop is CASSLSSGGTGELFF. CDR3 nucleotides: TGTGCCAGCAGCTTATCTTCAGGGGGGACCGGGGAGCTGTTTTTT.

Only a few counts were recorded for this clone. The chain uses TRBV28 and TRBJ2-5; possibly TRBD1 for D (6 bases). The CDR3 runs to 15 residues. With 2 bases removed from V and 7 bases from J, the gap between germline ends came to 17 bases. Germline loops: CDR1 MDHEN, CDR2 SYDVKM. DNA of the CDR3: TGTGCCAGCAGTTTACTGGGGGCGTCGGGTGGGACCCAGTACTTC. Translating it yields CASSLLGASGGTQYF.

This clone turned up a few times. As DNA, the CDR3 is TGCAGCGTCAGGGACAGGGACGGCAATCAGCCCCAGCATTTT. This encodes CSVRDRDGNQPQHF. The chain links TRBV29-1 to TRBJ1-5, with 9 positions matching TRBD1. Germline trimming cut 6 bases from V and 2 bases from J; bases unmatched to any gene: 5. Germline-derived CDR1 and CDR2 are SQVTM and ANQGSEA. The CDR3 totals 14 residues. The full variable domain, in which reference TRBV29-1 and TRBJ1-5 provide the parts outside the CDR3, is SAVISQKPSRDICQRGTSLTIQCQVDSQVTMMFWYRQQPGQSLTLIATANQGSEATYESGFVIDKFPISRPNLTFSTLTVSNMSPEDSSIYLCSVRDRDGNQPQHFGDGTRLSIL.

A single count supports this clone. The chain employs TRBV6-6 and TRBJ1-1, with 7 bases aligning to TRBD1. V trimming: 2 bases; J trimming: 0 bases; junction bases outside the gene matches: 6. The CDR3 has 16 amino acids. Looked up from germline, CDR1 is MNHNY and CDR2 is SVGAGI (reference sequence). CDR3 region: CASSYRRGTVNTEAFF. DNA of the CDR3: TGTGCCAGCAGTTACAGGAGGGGGACAGTGAACACTGAAGCTTTCTTT.

V is TRBV11-2 and J is TRBJ2-7; 8 nucleotides agree with TRBD1. The CDR3 totals 16 residues. Germline V CDR1 and CDR2: SGHAT, FQNNGV. Losses at the gene ends were 1 base for V and 1 base for J; bases not matched to a gene: 6. CDR3 DNA sequence: TGTGCCAGCAGCTTAGTCGACAGGGGATTGTCCTACGAGCAGTACTTC. Translating it yields CASSLVDRGLSYEQYF.

This chain links TRBV7-9 with TRBJ2-7; D perhaps matches TRBD2 (5 bases). The germline V gene has CDR1 SEHNR and CDR2 FQNEAQ (reference sequence). Trimming removed 2 bases at V and 5 bases at J, with 7 bases between. This CDR3 region has 12 residues. The CDR3 region has the DNA TGTGCCAGCAGCTTAACGGAGGACGAGCAGTACTTC. Encoded protein: CASSLTEDEQYF.

This clone was seen only once. This CDR3 reads CASSPSGQMNTEAFF. CDR3 bases: TGTGCCAGCTCACCATCAGGCCAGATGAACACTGAAGCTTTCTTT. V gene TRBV18 combines with J gene TRBJ1-1; no clear D gene. Germline-derived CDR1 and CDR2 are KGHSH and LQKENI. The CDR3 length is 15 residues. V was pared by 2 bases and J by 0 bases, with 10 bases between.

J is TRBJ2-3 and V is TRBV4-1, with D perhaps matching TRBD2 (6 bases). The V gene lost 3 bases and the J gene lost 2 bases, with 9 bases spanning the gap. In germline, CDR1 is MGHRA, CDR2 YSYEKL. The CDR3 is 14 amino acids. The CDR3 reads CASSHSSVTDTQYF. CDR3 DNA: TGCGCCAGCAGCCATTCTAGCGTCACAGATACGCAGTATTTT.

The CDR3 sequence is CASSLAGTGDRTYEQYF. CDR3 DNA: TGCGCCAGCAGCCTCGCTGGTACCGGAGACAGGACCTACGAGCAGTACTTC. The chain combines TRBV4-1 with TRBJ2-7, with D perhaps matching TRBD1 (6 bases). The V and J ends lost 4 bases and 2 bases respectively, with 21 bases between them. This CDR3 contains 17 residues. Germline V gene sequence: CDR1 MGHRA, CDR2 YSYEKL.

The chain is built from TRBV30 and TRBJ2-7, with TRBD2 matching 8 bases. Trimming at V came to 0 bases and at J to 7 bases, leaving 5 bases not matched to a gene. CDR1 and CDR2 (germline): GTSNPN, SVGIG (reference sequence). The CDR3 consists of 13 residues. Written as DNA, the CDR3 is TGTGCCTGGAGTGTACTAGGCGGGGGGGAGCAGTACTTC. This encodes CAWSVLGGGEQYF.

The V and J genes are TRBV28 and TRBJ1-2; the match to TRBD1 covers 9 bases. Trimming took 2 bases from V and 2 from J; bases not matched to a gene: 9. From germline, CDR1 is MDHEN and CDR2 SYDVKM. The CDR3 is made up of 17 amino acids. The CDR3: CASSLPQRTGANYGYTF. CDR3 bases: TGTGCCAGCAGTTTACCACAAAGGACAGGGGCAAACTATGGCTACACCTTC.